A selection of T cell receptor beta chains follows, all from one sample in a study of T cell repertoires in cytomegalovirus infection. One entry per CDR3 protein results from TCRdb running MiXCR on the reads. Of roughly 130,000 distinct CDR3 sequences in the sample, 7% to 9.5% were seen once. The material sequenced was PBMCs. The receptors were sampled from a human donor in good health (CMV status not recorded). Some clones in this sample may be carry-over from other donors' samples. The CDR3 runs from the conserved cysteine through the conserved F or W. D genes are given only for firm matches. Part of the rows lack a size; the others show once, few, many or a class for expanded clones.

TRBD1 | many | TRBJ1-1 | 12 | TRBV20-1 | TGCAGTGCCGTGACAGGGAGCACTGAAGCTTTCTTT | CSAVTGSTEAFF
- | few | TRBJ1-2 | 14 | TRBV28 | TGTGCCAGCAGTTTATGGCCCGATCACTATGGCTACACCTTC | CASSLWPDHYGYTF
- | many | TRBJ2-3 | 15 | TRBV7-9 | TGTGCCAGCAGGAGAGGGGCTAGTCGGGAAGATACGCAGTATTTT | CASRRGASREDTQYF
TRBD2 | many | TRBJ2-7 | 17 | TRBV6-2/TRBV6-3 | TGTGCCAGCAGCGCAGCTCCGAGGACTAGCGGGGGGCACGAGCAGTACTTC | CASSAAPRTSGGHEQYF
- | many | TRBJ2-1 | 14 | TRBV20-1 | TGCAGTGCTAGACGGCAGAGCTCCTACAATGAGCAGTTCTTC | CSARRQSSYNEQFF
TRBD1 | many | TRBJ2-3 | 18 | TRBV14 | TGTGCCAGCACCCCCGGACAGGGGGCAAAACTTGCCACAGATACGCAGTATTTT | CASTPGQGAKLATDTQYF
- | many | TRBJ2-4 | 16 | TRBV13 | TGTGCCAGCAGCGCGGGCCGTTCCGGGAGCAGGAACATTCAGTACTTC | CASSAGRSGSRNIQYF
TRBD1 | many | TRBJ2-3 | 16 | TRBV2 | TGTGCCAGCAGTGAAGGGGACAGGGGGCCCGCAGATACGCAGTATTTT | CASSEGDRGPADTQYF
- | many | TRBJ2-5 | 13 | TRBV7-2 | TGTGCCAGCAGCTTCCAACCCCAAGAGACCCAGTACTTC | CASSFQPQETQYF
- | many | TRBJ1-1 | 14 | TRBV18 | TGTGCCAGCTCACCACCGGTAGGGTACACTGAAGCTTTCTTT | CASSPPVGYTEAFF
- | many | TRBJ2-5 | 13 | TRBV20-1 | TGCAGTGCTAGAAAGGGGCGATGGGAGACCCAGTACTTC | CSARKGRWETQYF
- | many | TRBJ2-2 | 15 | TRBV7-2 | TGTGCCAGCAGCTATAGGCATCCCGGGGCCGGGGAGCTGTTTTTT | CASSYRHPGAGELFF
TRBD1 | few | TRBJ2-1 | 16 | TRBV6-6 | TGTGCCAGCAGAAAATCCCACGGGACAGACGACAATGAGCAGTTCTTC | CASRKSHGTDDNEQFF
TRBD1 | many | TRBJ1-6 | 15 | TRBV4-1 | TGCGCCAGCAGCCAAGTGGCAGGGGGAAGTTCACCCCTCCACTTT | CASSQVAGGSSPLHF
- | many | TRBJ1-2 | 12 | TRBV5-5 | TGTGCCAGCAGCTGGGCGGGGCGGGGCTACACCTTC | CASSWAGRGYTF
- | - | TRBJ1-1 | 9 | TRBV6-2/TRBV6-3 | TGTGCCAGCGGAGACGCAGCTTTCTTT | CASGDAAFF
TRBD1 | many | TRBJ1-1 | 15 | TRBV4-1 | TGCGCCAGCAGCCAAGCGGACAGGGGGGCCACTGAAGCTTTCTTT | CASSQADRGATEAFF
- | many | TRBJ2-7 | 15 | TRBV19 | TGTGCCAGTCAACGCAAAGGGGCGCATCCCTACGAGCAGTACTTC | CASQRKGAHPYEQYF
- | many | TRBJ2-3 | 16 | TRBV7-9 | TGTGCCAGCAGCCCAACCGGCGGCGAGCACGGGGGTACGCAGTATTTT | CASSPTGGEHGGTQYF
TRBD1 | many | TRBJ1-5 | 13 | TRBV2 | TGTGCCAGCTGGGCAGGGGGTACTCAGCCCCAGCATTTT | CASWAGGTQPQHF
- | many | TRBJ1-1 | 11 | TRBV7-2 | TGTGCCAGCAGCTTATACACTGAAGCTTTCTTT | CASSLYTEAFF
- | many | TRBJ2-1 | 14 | TRBV7-3 | TGTGCCAGCAGCTTCGAACCTCTAAGCAATGAGCAGTTCTTC | CASSFEPLSNEQFF
- | few | TRBJ1-1 | 14 | TRBV5-1 | TGCGCCAGCAGCTTTGGACTCGGGAACACTGAAGCTTTCTTT | CASSFGLGNTEAFF
- | - | TRBJ1-3 | 13 | TRBV2 | TGTGCCAGCCGAATTACTTCTGGAAACACCATATATTTT | CASRITSGNTIYF
- | - | TRBJ2-7 | 11 | TRBV5-6 | TGTGCCAGCAGTGACTTCTACGAGCAGTACTTC | CASSDFYEQYF
TRBD2 | many | TRBJ2-1 | 20 | TRBV12-3/TRBV12-4 | TGTGCCAGCAGTCCGTCGGCGGGGGGGGCAACCCGGAGCTCCTACAATGAGCAGTTCTTC | CASSPSAGGATRSSYNEQFF